This T cell receptor beta chain was recovered during a study of T cell changes during pregnancy in multiple sclerosis. Profiled with immunoSEQ multiplex PCR; TCRdb holds only in-frame clones, not every one. The table records roughly 35,000 clones, almost 95% of them present only once. Germline V gene lookup returns CDR1 MNHEY and CDR2 SVGAGI. Trimming removed 8 bases from V and 0 bases from J, with 11 bases in between. The CDR3 spans 14 residues. The receptor was derived from a female donor with multiple sclerosis, enrolled in a pregnancy study. Sample: PBMCs (not recorded whether the cells were cultured). V and J are TRBV6-5 and TRBJ2-1; D remains unclear. Here the CDR3 DNA reads TGTGCCAGCCGACCCTACAGCTCCTACAATGAGCAGTTCTTC. It encodes CASRPYSSYNEQFF.